In this sample, the clone carrying this T cell receptor beta chain turned up many times. The antigen remains undetermined. These data are taken from a study of T cells in Graves' hyperthyroidism and ophthalmopathy. The CDR3 regions of TCR beta were amplified from RNA transcripts. A set of HTBI primers served as the primers for a first-round RT-PCR of the TCR CDR3. TCRdb independently ran MiXCR on the multiplex PCR reads; one entry per CDR3 protein. This sample has about 770,000 distinct CDR3 sequences, with around 19% found just once. Germline-derived CDR1 and CDR2 are DFQATT and SNEGSKA (reference sequence). CDR3 length equals 14 residues. V was clipped by 6 bases and J by 0 bases; unmatched bases: 5. Study-wide points: Most expanded thyroid clonotypes above 0.001 also appeared in blood.

The sequenced material came from blood. This chain joins TRBV20-1 and TRBJ1-5, with 7 bases lining up with TRBD1. The TCR originated in a woman aged 50 to 60 with Graves' hyperthyroidism that later progressed to Graves' ophthalmopathy. This CDR3 is CSAHTGVSNQPQHF. The CDR3 DNA reads TGCAGTGCGCATACAGGGGTTAGCAATCAGCCCCAGCATTTT.